Listed below are T cell receptor beta chains from one sample, sequenced in a study of breast tumors, draining lymph nodes, adjacent tissues. TCRdb analysed the multiplex PCR reads with MiXCR anew, one entry per CDR3 protein. The sample contains under 150,000 distinct CDR3 sequences, 20% to 25% of which appear only once. The sequenced material came from axillary lymph node tissue. The source of these receptors is a female donor with breast cancer. Some clones in this sample may be carry-over from other donors' samples. The CDR3 runs from the conserved cysteine through the conserved F or W. A D gene is named only where the DNA matches it firmly. Expanded clones are given a class, and other clones once, few, many or no size at all.

d_gene,j_gene,abundance,v_gene,CDR3aa,CDR3nt
-,TRBJ2-1,many,TRBV29-1,CSAQGGQYNEQFF,TGCAGCGCCCAAGGGGGACAATACAATGAGCAGTTCTTC
TRBD1,TRBJ1-2,many,TRBV7-3,CANSPGGGYGYTF,TGTGCCAACAGCCCAGGGGGAGGCTATGGCTACACCTTC
-,TRBJ2-2,-,TRBV4-2,CASSQDEGGGDTEELFF,TGTGCCAGCAGCCAAGATGAAGGAGGGGGGGACACCGAGGAGCTGTTTTTT
-,TRBJ2-3,few,TRBV12-3/TRBV12-4,CASSFLGGPDTQYF,TGTGCCAGCAGTTTTCTAGGGGGGCCAGATACGCAGTATTTT
-,TRBJ1-6,many,TRBV7-9,CASSLEANSPLHF,TGTGCCAGCAGCTTAGAAGCCAATTCACCCCTCCACTTT
-,TRBJ2-1,many,TRBV3-1,CASSQDNGDNEQFF,TGTGCCAGCAGCCAAGATAACGGGGACAATGAGCAGTTCTTC
-,TRBJ1-6,many,TRBV28,CASMGGNSPLHF,TGTGCCAGCATGGGCGGGAATTCACCCCTCCACTTT
TRBD1,TRBJ2-7,many,TRBV7-8,CASSWDRKYEQYF,TGTGCCAGCAGCTGGGACAGAAAATACGAGCAGTACTTC
TRBD1,TRBJ2-2,-,TRBV4-3,CASSFAPGQENTGELFF,TGCGCCAGCAGCTTCGCCCCCGGACAGGAGAACACCGGGGAGCTGTTTTTT
-,TRBJ2-5,many,TRBV5-8,CASSLSGSPETQYF,TGTGCCAGCAGCTTGTCGGGTAGCCCGGAGACCCAGTACTTC
-,TRBJ2-6,many,TRBV6-5,CASSGTSGANVLTF,TGTGCCAGCAGCGGGACCTCTGGGGCCAACGTCCTGACTTTC
TRBD1,TRBJ1-5,many,TRBV7-2,CASSLGTGVPADQPQHF,TGTGCCAGCAGCTTGGGGACAGGGGTTCCCGCCGATCAGCCCCAGCATTTT
-,TRBJ2-3,many,TRBV20-1,CSATGTGGSTDTQYF,TGCAGTGCTACCGGGACGGGGGGCAGCACAGATACGCAGTATTTT
TRBD1,TRBJ2-1,many,TRBV6-1,CASTPGTGIYNEQFF,TGTGCCAGCACTCCCGGGACAGGGATCTACAATGAGCAGTTCTTC
-,TRBJ2-7,-,TRBV7-2,CASSFQHGSSYEQHF,TGTGCCAGCAGCTTCCAGCACGGGAGCTCCTACGAGCAGCACTTC
-,TRBJ1-5,many,TRBV2,CASMAGEDQPQHF,TGTGCCAGCATGGCAGGGGAAGATCAGCCCCAGCATTTT
TRBD2,TRBJ2-7,many,TRBV20-1,CSVPRASGTYEQYF,TGCAGTGTACCGAGAGCTAGCGGTACCTACGAGCAGTACTTC
-,TRBJ2-3,many,TRBV5-4,CASSFTGSGGDTQYF,TGTGCCAGCAGCTTTACCGGGAGTGGGGGAGATACGCAGTATTTT
-,TRBJ2-1,-,TRBV6-6,CASSQAHPRLKEQFF,TGTGCCAGCAGCCAGGCCCACCCGAGGCTTAAGGAGCAGTTCTTC
-,TRBJ2-3,few,TRBV28,CASSFPGAPDTQYF,TGTGCCAGCAGTTTTCCCGGGGCTCCAGATACGCAGTATTTT
TRBD2,TRBJ2-2,many,TRBV14,CASSRTSLGELFF,TGTGCCAGCAGCCGGACTAGCTTAGGGGAGCTGTTTTTT
TRBD2,TRBJ2-5,many,TRBV12-3/TRBV12-4,CASGSGMGETQYF,TGTGCCAGTGGTAGCGGGATGGGAGAGACCCAGTACTTC
-,TRBJ1-2,many,TRBV15,CATSRETANYGYTF,TGTGCCACCAGCAGGGAGACAGCTAACTATGGCTACACCTTC